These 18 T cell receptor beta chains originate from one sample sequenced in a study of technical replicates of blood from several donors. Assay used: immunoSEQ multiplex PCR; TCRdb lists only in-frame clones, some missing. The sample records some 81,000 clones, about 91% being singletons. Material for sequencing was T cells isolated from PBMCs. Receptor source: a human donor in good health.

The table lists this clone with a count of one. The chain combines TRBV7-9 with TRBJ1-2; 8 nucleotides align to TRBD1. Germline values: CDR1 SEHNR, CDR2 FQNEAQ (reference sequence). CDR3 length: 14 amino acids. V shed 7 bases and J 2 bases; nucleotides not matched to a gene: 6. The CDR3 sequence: CASTTYRGNYGYTF. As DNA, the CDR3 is TGTGCCAGCACTACATACAGGGGGAACTATGGCTACACCTTC.

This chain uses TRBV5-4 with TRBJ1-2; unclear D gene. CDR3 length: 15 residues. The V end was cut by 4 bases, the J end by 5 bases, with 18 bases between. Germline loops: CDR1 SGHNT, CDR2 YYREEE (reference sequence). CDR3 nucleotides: TGTGCCAGCAGCCCGGCGTGGGCCACCTCATATGGCTACACCTTC. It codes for CASSPAWATSYGYTF. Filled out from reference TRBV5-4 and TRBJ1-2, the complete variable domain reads ETGVTQSPTHLIKTRGQQVTLRCSSQSGHNTVSWYQQALGQGPQFIFQYYREEENGRGNFPPRFSGLQFPNYSSELNVNALELDDSALYLCASSPAWATSYGYTFGSGTRLTVV.

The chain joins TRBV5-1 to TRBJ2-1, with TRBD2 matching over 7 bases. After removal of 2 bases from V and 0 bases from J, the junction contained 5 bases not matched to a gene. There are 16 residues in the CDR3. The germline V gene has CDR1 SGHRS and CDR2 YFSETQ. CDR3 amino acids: CASSLSGTSSYNEQFF. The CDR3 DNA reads TGCGCCAGCAGCTTAAGCGGGACGAGCTCCTACAATGAGCAGTTCTTC.

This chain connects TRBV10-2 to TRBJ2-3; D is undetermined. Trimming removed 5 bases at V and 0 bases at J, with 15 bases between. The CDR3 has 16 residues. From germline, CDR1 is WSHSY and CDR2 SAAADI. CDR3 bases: TGCGCCAGCAGTTACCCCCAATTCACTAGCACAGATACGCAGTATTTT. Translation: CASSYPQFTSTDTQYF.

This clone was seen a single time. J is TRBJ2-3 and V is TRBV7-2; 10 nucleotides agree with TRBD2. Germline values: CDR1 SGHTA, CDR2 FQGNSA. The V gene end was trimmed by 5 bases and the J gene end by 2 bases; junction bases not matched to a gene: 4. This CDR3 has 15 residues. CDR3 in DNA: TGTGCCAGCAGCCGCCTAGCGGGGGTCACAGATACGCAGTATTTT. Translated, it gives CASSRLAGVTDTQYF.

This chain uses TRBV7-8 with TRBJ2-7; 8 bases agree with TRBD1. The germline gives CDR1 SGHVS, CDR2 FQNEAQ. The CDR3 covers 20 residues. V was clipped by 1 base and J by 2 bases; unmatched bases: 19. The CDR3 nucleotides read TGTGCCAGCAGCTTAGTAGAGGGGGTGAGGGGGACAGGAAACCCCTACGAGCAGTACTTC. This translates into CASSLVEGVRGTGNPYEQYF.

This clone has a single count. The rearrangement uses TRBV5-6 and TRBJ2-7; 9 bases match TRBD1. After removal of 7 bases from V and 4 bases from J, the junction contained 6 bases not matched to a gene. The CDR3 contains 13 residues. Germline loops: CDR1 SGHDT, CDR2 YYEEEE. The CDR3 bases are TGTGCCAGCGGCCCGGGACAGGGATACGAGCAGTACTTC. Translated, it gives CASGPGQGYEQYF. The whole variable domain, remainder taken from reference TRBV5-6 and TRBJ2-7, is DAGVTQSPTHLIKTRGQQVTLRCSPKSGHDTVSWYQQALGQGPQFIFQYYEEEERQRGNFPDRFSGHQFPNYSSELNVNALLLGDSALYLCASGPGQGYEQYFGPGTRLTVT.

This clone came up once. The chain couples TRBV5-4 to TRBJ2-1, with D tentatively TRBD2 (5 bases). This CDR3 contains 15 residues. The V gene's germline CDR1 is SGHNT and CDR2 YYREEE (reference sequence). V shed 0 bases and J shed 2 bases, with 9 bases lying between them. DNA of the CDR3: TGTGCCAGCAGCTTGGGGGCGGGTACCTACAATGAGCAGTTCTTC. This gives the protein CASSLGAGTYNEQFF.

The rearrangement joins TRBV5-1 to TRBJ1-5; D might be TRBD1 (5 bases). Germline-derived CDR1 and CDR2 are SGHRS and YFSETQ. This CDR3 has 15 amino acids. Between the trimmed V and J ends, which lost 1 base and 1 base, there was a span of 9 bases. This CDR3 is CASSLQGSSNQPQHF. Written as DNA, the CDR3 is TGCGCCAGCAGCTTGCAGGGTTCGAGCAATCAGCCCCAGCATTTT.

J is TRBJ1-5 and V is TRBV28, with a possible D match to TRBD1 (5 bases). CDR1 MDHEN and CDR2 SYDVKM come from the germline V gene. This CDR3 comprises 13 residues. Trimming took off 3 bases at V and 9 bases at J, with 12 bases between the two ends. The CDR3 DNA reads TGTGCCAGCAGTTTGGGAGGGAGGGGGCCCCAGCATTTT. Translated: CASSLGGRGPQHF.

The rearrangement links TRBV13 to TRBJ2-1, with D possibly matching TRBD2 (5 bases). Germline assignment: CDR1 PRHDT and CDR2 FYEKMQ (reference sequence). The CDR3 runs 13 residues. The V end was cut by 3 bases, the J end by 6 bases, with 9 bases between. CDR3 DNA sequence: TGTGCCAGCAGCTTCTATACTAGCAATGAGCAGTTCTTC. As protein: CASSFYTSNEQFF.

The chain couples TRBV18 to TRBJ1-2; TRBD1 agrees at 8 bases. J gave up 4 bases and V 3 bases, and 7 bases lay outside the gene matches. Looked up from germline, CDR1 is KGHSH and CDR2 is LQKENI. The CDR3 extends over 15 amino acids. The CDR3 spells CASSPDRAPGYGYTF. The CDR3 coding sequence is TGTGCCAGCTCACCGGACAGGGCCCCTGGCTATGGCTACACCTTC.

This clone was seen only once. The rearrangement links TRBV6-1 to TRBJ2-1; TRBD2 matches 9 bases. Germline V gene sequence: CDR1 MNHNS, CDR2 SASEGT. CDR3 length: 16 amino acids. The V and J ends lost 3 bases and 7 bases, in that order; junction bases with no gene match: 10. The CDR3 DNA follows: TGTGCCAGCAGTGAGACTCTAGCGGGGAGGGGTAATGAGCAGTTCTTC. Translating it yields CASSETLAGRGNEQFF.

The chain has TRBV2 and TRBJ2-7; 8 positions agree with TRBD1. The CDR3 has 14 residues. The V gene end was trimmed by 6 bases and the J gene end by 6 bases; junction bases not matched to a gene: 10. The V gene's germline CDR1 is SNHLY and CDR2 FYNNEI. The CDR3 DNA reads TGTGCCAGCAGCTGGGACAGGTACGGGCGCGAGCAGTACTTC. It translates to CASSWDRYGREQYF.

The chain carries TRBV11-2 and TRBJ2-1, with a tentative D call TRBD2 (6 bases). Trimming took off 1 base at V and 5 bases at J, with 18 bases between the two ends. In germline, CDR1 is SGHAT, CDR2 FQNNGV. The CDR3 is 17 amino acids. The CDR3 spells CASSLGRSLRTNNEQFF. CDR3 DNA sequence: TGTGCCAGCAGCTTAGGTCGGTCTTTGCGGACTAACAATGAGCAGTTCTTC. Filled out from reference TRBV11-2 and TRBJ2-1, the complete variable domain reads EAGVAQSPRYKIIEKRQSVAFWCNPISGHATLYWYQQILGQGPKLLIQFQNNGVVDDSQLPKDRFSAERLKGVDSTLKIQPAKLEDSAVYLCASSLGRSLRTNNEQFFGPGTRLTVL.

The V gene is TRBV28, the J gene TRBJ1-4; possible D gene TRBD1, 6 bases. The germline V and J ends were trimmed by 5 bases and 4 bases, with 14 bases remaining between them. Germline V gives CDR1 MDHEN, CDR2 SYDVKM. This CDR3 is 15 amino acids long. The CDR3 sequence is CASSPPTGFNEKLFF. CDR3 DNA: TGTGCCAGCAGTCCGCCGACAGGATTTAATGAAAAACTGTTTTTT. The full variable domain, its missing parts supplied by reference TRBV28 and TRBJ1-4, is DVKVTQSSRYLVKRTGEKVFLECVQDMDHENMFWYRQDPGLGLRLIYFSYDVKMKEKGDIPEGYSVSREKKERFSLILESASTNQTSMYLCASSPPTGFNEKLFFGSGTQLSVL.

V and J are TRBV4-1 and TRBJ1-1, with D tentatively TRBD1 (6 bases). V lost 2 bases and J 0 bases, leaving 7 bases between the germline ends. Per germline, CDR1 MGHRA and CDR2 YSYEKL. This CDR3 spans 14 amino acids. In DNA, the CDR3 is TGCGCCAGCAGCCAAAGGACAGTGAACACTGAAGCTTTCTTT. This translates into CASSQRTVNTEAFF.

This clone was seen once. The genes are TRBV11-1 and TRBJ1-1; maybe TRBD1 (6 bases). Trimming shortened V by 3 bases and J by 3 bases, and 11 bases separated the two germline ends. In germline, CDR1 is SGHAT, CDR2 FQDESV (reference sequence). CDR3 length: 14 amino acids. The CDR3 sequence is CASSFHRADTEAFF. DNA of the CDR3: TGTGCCAGCAGCTTCCACAGGGCAGACACTGAAGCTTTCTTT.